Below are 24 T cell receptor beta chains sequenced from a single sample in a study of blood T cells in healthy people across ages. A second about 6 to 11 cycle PCR used barcoded and J-beta primers. TCRdb re-derived calls from the 5' RACE reads in MiXCR, one entry per CDR3 protein. The sample lists nearly 1 million distinct CDR3 sequences; roughly 51% were seen once. The specimen sequenced was blood. The source is a woman aged 60-75 years in good health.

This clonotype was found a few times. V is TRBV2 and J is TRBJ1-5; D is undetermined. The V gene's germline CDR1 is SNHLY and CDR2 FYNNEI. The CDR3 spans 15 residues. Trimming removed 6 bases at V and 1 base at J, with 13 bases between. The CDR3 spells CASRSSGGSNQPQHF. CDR3 bases: TGTGCCAGCAGATCGTCAGGAGGCAGCAATCAGCCCCAGCATTTT.

This chain links TRBV6-5 with TRBJ2-7, with D possibly being TRBD1 (6 bases). The V gene's germline CDR1 is MNHEY and CDR2 SVGAGI. V lost 7 bases, J lost 6 bases, and 19 bases lay in between. The CDR3 has 14 amino acids. CDR3 sequence (DNA): TGTGCCAGCATCGGAGGTGCAGGGGCGGCCGAGCAGTACTTC. Translated: CASIGGAGAAEQYF.

This clonotype was found a few times. This chain links TRBV29-1 with TRBJ1-2, with D possibly TRBD1 on 6 matching bases. The ends were cut back, 5 bases at V and 4 bases at J, with 14 bases in the middle. The CDR3 sequence is 13 residues long. The germline V gene encodes CDR1 SQVTM and CDR2 ANQGSEA. The CDR3 nucleotides are TGCAGCGTTCAGACAGGTGGGGGCTATGGCTACACCTTC. Translating gives CSVQTGGGYGYTF.

The chain recombines TRBV20-1 with TRBJ2-1, with 9 bases fitting TRBD2. Germline lookup yields CDR1 DFQATT and CDR2 SNEGSKA (reference sequence). The CDR3 is made up of 16 amino acids. Trimming cost V 1 base and J 5 bases; bases outside gene matches: 9. The CDR3 spells CSARGTLAGRDNEQFF. The DNA of the CDR3 is TGCAGTGCTAGAGGGACACTAGCGGGTAGGGACAATGAGCAGTTCTTC.

In its sample, this clonotype was seen a few times. The rearrangement links TRBV27 to TRBJ2-7; D perhaps matches TRBD2 (5 bases). V was shortened by 6 bases and J by 5 bases, with 14 bases between the two germline ends. The CDR3 totals 13 residues. Looked up from germline, CDR1 is MNHEY and CDR2 is SMNVEV (reference sequence). The CDR3 DNA reads TGTGCCAGCAGAGAGACTATTCAGGACGAGCAGTACTTC. Translating gives CASRETIQDEQYF.

The chain uses TRBV18 and TRBJ2-5; 9 bases map to TRBD2. V shed 2 bases and J 5 bases; nucleotides not matched to a gene: 9. Germline V gives CDR1 KGHSH, CDR2 LQKENI. The CDR3 consists of 16 residues. The CDR3 here is CASSPGIAGASETQYF. The CDR3 DNA reads as TGTGCCAGCTCACCAGGAATAGCGGGAGCTAGCGAGACCCAGTACTTC.

This rearrangement joins TRBV6-1 to TRBJ1-5; D might be TRBD1 (6 bases). Deletions cut 9 bases from V and 3 bases from J, with 12 bases between. The CDR3 covers 13 residues. The germline V gene encodes CDR1 MNHNS and CDR2 SASEGT. The CDR3 DNA follows: TGTGCCAGTCAGAGGGGGGCCAATCAGCCCCAGCATTTT. Protein: CASQRGANQPQHF.

This clonotype was picked up one time. The chain uses TRBV10-3 and TRBJ2-5, with D perhaps being TRBD1 or TRBD2 (6 bases each). The J call may not be correct, given that the DNA end is closer to TRBJ2-7. From germline, CDR1 is ENHRY and CDR2 SYGVKD. This CDR3 comprises 15 residues. In DNA, the CDR3 is TGTGCCATCAGTGAGTCGGGGGGCGGCCCCTACGAGCAGTACTTC. It is translated as CAISESGGGPYEQYF.

This rearrangement joins TRBV12-3 or TRBV12-4 to TRBJ2-5; 13 bases line up with TRBD2. The CDR3 loop spans 16 amino acids. V lost 5 bases to trimming and J lost 5 bases; unmatched junction nucleotides: 8. The DNA for the CDR3 is TGTGCCAGCAGTAAAGGACTAGCGGGAGTGGGGGAGACCCAGTACTTC. Its protein product is CASSKGLAGVGETQYF.

The chain links TRBV5-4 to TRBJ2-7; a weak D match, TRBD2 (5 bases). Germline V lookup: CDR1 SGHNT, CDR2 YYREEE (reference sequence). V lost 4 bases and J 1 base, leaving 9 bases between the germline ends. This CDR3 has 13 residues. CDR3 in amino acids: CASSVDWSYEQYF. The CDR3 DNA reads as TGTGCCAGCAGCGTGGACTGGTCCTACGAGCAGTACTTC.

This sequence joins TRBV20-1 and TRBJ2-7, with D perhaps assigned TRBD1 or TRBD2 (7 bases each). Deletions cut 6 bases from V and 2 bases from J, with 17 bases between. This CDR3 is 14 amino acids long. Germline V gene data show CDR1 as DFQATT and CDR2 as SNEGSKA (reference sequence). The CDR3 loop reads CSARGWGGTYEQYF. CDR3 DNA: TGCAGTGCCAGGGGGTGGGGAGGGACCTACGAGCAGTACTTC.

As for this clonotype: A junction boundary mismatches the germline segment, possibly from a read error. The J gene is TRBJ2-1, the V gene TRBV6-1, with D perhaps matching TRBD1 or TRBD2 (6 bases each). The CDR3 spans 13 residues. Germline-derived CDR1 and CDR2 are MNHNS and SASEGT. The CDR3 DNA reads TGTGTCAGCAGGGGAGGAGGGTCCAATGAGCAGTTCTTC. Protein sequence: CVSRGGGSNEQFF.

The table lists this clonotype with a few counts. J is TRBJ2-1 and V is TRBV6-2 or TRBV6-3, with 8 bases matching TRBD1. This CDR3 has 15 residues. V trimming: 6 bases; J trimming: 4 bases; junction bases outside the gene matches: 8. CDR1 is MNHEY and CDR2 is SVGEGT in the germline V gene. CDR3 loop: CASSPRGQVYNEQFF. DNA for the CDR3: TGTGCCAGCAGCCCGAGGGGACAGGTATACAATGAGCAGTTCTTC.

This chain uses TRBV7-2 with TRBJ1-6; D is ambiguous. V lost 5 bases to trimming and J lost 15 bases, with 14 bases between them. CDR3 length: 12 residues. Germline V gene sequence: CDR1 SGHTA, CDR2 FQGNSA. CDR3 sequence: CASSRPQGSLHF. CDR3 nucleotide sequence: TGTGCCAGCAGCCGGCCCCAAGGAAGCCTCCACTTT.

This chain links TRBV5-1 with TRBJ2-1; 9 nucleotides agree with TRBD1. Germline lookup yields CDR1 SGHRS and CDR2 YFSETQ. V lost 4 bases, J lost 9 bases, and 8 bases stayed unmatched. This CDR3 spans 14 amino acids. The CDR3 DNA is TGCGCCAGCAGCGGCCGGGACAGGGTTTCTGAGCAGTTCTTC. This gives the protein CASSGRDRVSEQFF.

The genes are TRBV4-1 and TRBJ1-6; no clear D gene. This CDR3 has 14 residues. Germline V gives CDR1 MGHRA, CDR2 YSYEKL. The V gene lost 3 bases and the J gene lost 14 bases, with 17 bases spanning the gap. CDR3 DNA: TGCGCCAGCAGCCAGGGCTGGACGGAGATGGCCCTCCACTTT. This translates into CASSQGWTEMALHF.

The chain has TRBV7-2 and TRBJ2-1; D is undetermined. The germline V gene has CDR1 SGHTA and CDR2 FQGNSA. There are 14 residues in the CDR3. V lost 5 bases, J lost 4 bases, and 12 bases lay in between. DNA of the CDR3: TGTGCCAGCAGCCTAACGGACGGATACAATGAGCAGTTCTTC. Translated: CASSLTDGYNEQFF.

The chain couples TRBV6-1 to TRBJ2-3; TRBD2 matches at 12 bases. The V gene's germline CDR1 is MNHNS and CDR2 SASEGT. V shed 4 bases, J shed 6 bases, and the junction held 5 bases outside the gene matches. The CDR3 consists of 15 residues. The CDR3 reads CASSVSSGRVDTQYF. CDR3 nucleotide sequence: TGTGCCAGCAGTGTATCTAGCGGGAGGGTGGATACGCAGTATTTT.

This clonotype was seen a handful of times. A much larger clone lies a single base off, so this may be a read error. This chain uses TRBV6-2 or TRBV6-3 with TRBJ2-6, with 8 bases aligning to TRBD1. V trimming: 2 bases; J trimming: 3 bases; junction bases outside the gene matches: 9. The CDR3 is 18 amino acids. Germline CDR1 MNHEY, CDR2 SVGEGT. The CDR3 spells CASSYPTGAHNGANVLTF. DNA of the CDR3: TGTGCCAGCAGTTACCCGACAGGGGCTCATAATGGGGCCAACGTCCTGACTTTC.

V usage is TRBV27 and J usage is TRBJ1-2; no clear D gene. This CDR3 comprises 13 residues. The germline gives CDR1 MNHEY, CDR2 SMNVEV (reference sequence). V lost 5 bases and J 7 bases, leaving 14 bases between the germline ends. The CDR3 region has the DNA TGTGCCAGCAGTGTTACCCTCGCCTGTGGCTACACCTTC. Encoded protein: CASSVTLACGYTF.

This clonotype was seen only a few times. This sequence joins TRBV5-5 and TRBJ2-4, with D hard to call. The germline CDR1 and CDR2 sequences are SGHKS and YYEKEE (reference sequence). The V and J ends lost 3 bases and 8 bases respectively, with 18 bases between them. The CDR3 consists of 15 residues. CDR3 nucleotide sequence: TGTGCCAGCAGCTCGACACCTGAAGAAATGGACATTCAGTACTTC. It is translated as CASSSTPEEMDIQYF.

There are a few counts of this clonotype. This chain connects TRBV20-1 to TRBJ2-1, with 11 bases that match TRBD2. The CDR3 loop spans 16 amino acids. The V gene end was trimmed by 6 bases and the J gene end by 9 bases; junction bases not matched to a gene: 16. Germline CDR1 reads DFQATT; CDR2 reads SNEGSKA (reference sequence). CDR3 loop: CSANSFSGRAGPEQFF. In DNA, the CDR3 is TGCAGTGCAAACTCTTTTAGCGGGAGGGCCGGTCCTGAGCAGTTCTTC.

This clonotype was picked up one time. The junction departs from germline at one end; a sequencing error may be responsible. V gene TRBV7-2 combines with J gene TRBJ2-5, with TRBD1 matching 7 bases. The CDR3 runs 15 residues. Germline CDR1 reads SGHTA; CDR2 reads FQGNSA. The CDR3 loop reads CACSLTRTGQETQYF. For the CDR3, the DNA is TGTGCCTGCAGCTTAACCCGGACAGGCCAAGAGACCCAGTACTTC.

The chain couples TRBV5-1 to TRBJ2-7, with 12 bases that match TRBD2. Trimming cost V 0 bases and J 7 bases; bases outside gene matches: 17. CDR3 size: 19 residues. Germline lookup yields CDR1 SGHRS and CDR2 YFSETQ. CDR3 DNA: TGCGCCAGCAGCTTGGGAGGACTAGCGGGGTCGCTTTCCTACAATGAGCAGTACTTC. Residues: CASSLGGLAGSLSYNEQYF.